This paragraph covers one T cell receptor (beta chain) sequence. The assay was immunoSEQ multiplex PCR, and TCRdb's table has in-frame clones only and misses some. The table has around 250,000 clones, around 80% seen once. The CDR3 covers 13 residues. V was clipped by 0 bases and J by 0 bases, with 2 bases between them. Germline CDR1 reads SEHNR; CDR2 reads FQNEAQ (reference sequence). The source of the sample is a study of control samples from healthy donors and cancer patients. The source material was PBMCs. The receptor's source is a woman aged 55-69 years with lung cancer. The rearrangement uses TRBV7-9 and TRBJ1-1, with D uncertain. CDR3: CASSLALNTEAFF. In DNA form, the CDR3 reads TGTGCCAGCAGCTTAGCTCTGAACACTGAAGCTTTCTTT.